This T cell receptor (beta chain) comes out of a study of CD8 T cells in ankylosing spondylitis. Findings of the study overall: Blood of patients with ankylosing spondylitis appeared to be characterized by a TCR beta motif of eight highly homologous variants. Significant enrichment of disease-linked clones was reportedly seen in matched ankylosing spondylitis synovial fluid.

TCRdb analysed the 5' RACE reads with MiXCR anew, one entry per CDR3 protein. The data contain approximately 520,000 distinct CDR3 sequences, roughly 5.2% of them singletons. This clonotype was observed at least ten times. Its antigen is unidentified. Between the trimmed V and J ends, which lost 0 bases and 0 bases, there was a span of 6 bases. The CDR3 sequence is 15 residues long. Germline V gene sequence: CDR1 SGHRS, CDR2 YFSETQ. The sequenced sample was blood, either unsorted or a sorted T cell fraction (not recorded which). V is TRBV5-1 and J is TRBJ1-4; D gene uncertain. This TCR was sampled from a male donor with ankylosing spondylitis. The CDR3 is CASSLDSSTNEKLFF. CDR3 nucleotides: TGCGCCAGCAGCTTGGACAGTTCAACTAATGAAAAACTGTTTTTT.